This note documents a single T cell receptor beta chain sequence. Its antigen remains unidentified. Every TCR beta cDNA library bore unique molecular identifiers. Input of about 0.9 to 10 million T cells yielded a few hundred thousand cDNA molecules. TCRdb recomputed calls from the PCR reads with MiXCR, one row per CDR3 protein. The repertoire holds 800,000 to 950,000 distinct CDR3 sequences, with about 53% as singletons. Germline assignment: CDR1 MNHEY and CDR2 SMNVEV (reference sequence). Trimming removed 6 bases at V and 3 bases at J, with 11 bases between. This CDR3 is built from 13 residues. The data were taken from a study of post-analysis software for immune sequencing data. Findings and caveats of the study: Clustering by F measure revealed strong co-clustering among samples prepared together in one batch. TRBV5-6, TRBV5-1 and TRBV20-1 were among several TRBV segments more frequent in patients than controls. Multiple sclerosis was associated with a significant reduction in normalized Chao1 diversity relative to controls.

The receptor was isolated from a girl aged 10 to 17 with multiple sclerosis. Sequencing used blood. The chain has TRBV27 and TRBJ2-5; D might be TRBD1 (5 bases). CDR3 DNA sequence: TGTGCCAGCAGGCCCAGGGAAAAAGAGACCCAGTACTTC. Amino acid sequence: CASRPREKETQYF.